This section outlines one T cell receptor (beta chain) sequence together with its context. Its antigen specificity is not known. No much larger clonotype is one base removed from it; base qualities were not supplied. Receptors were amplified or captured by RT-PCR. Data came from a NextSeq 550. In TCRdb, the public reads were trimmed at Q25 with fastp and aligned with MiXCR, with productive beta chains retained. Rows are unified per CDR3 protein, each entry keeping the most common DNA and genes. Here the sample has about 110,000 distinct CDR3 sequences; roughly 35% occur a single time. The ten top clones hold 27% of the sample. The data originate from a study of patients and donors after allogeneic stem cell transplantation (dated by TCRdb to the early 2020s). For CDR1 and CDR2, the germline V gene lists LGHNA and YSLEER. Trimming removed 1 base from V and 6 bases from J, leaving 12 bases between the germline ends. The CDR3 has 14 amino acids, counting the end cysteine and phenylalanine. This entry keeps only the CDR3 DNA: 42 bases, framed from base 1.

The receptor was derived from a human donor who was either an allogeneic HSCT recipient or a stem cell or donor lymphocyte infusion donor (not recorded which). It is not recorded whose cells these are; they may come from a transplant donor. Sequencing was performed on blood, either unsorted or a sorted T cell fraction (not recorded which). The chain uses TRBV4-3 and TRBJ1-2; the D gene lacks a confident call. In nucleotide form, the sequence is TGCGCCAGCAGCCAAGTGAAGATGCAAGATGGCTACACCTTC. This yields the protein CASSQVKMQDGYTF.